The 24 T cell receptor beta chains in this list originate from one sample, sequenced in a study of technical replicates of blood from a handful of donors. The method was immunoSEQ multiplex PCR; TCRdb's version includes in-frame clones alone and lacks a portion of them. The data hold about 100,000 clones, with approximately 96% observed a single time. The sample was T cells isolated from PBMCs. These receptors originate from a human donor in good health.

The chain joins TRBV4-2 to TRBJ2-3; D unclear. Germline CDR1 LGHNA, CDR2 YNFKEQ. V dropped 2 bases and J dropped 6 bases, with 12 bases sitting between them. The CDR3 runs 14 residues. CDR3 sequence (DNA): TGTGCCAGCAGCCAACGTGTCGGTCGGGATACGCAGTATTTT. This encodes CASSQRVGRDTQYF.

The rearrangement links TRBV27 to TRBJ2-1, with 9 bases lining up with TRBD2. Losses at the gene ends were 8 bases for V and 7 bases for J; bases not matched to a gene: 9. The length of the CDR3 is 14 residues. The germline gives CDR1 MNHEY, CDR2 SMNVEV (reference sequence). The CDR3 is CASYLSGRGNEQFF. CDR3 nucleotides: TGTGCCAGCTACCTTAGCGGGAGAGGGAATGAGCAGTTCTTC.

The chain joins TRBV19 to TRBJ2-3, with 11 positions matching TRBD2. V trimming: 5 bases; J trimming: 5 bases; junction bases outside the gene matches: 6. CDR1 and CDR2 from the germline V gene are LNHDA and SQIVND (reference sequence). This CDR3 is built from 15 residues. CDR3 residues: CASSVAGGPGDTQYF. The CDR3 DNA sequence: TGTGCCAGTAGTGTAGCGGGAGGGCCAGGAGATACGCAGTATTTT. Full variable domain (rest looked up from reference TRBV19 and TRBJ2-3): DGGITQSPKYLFRKEGQNVTLSCEQNLNHDAMYWYRQDPGQGLRLIYYSQIVNDFQKGDIAEGYSVSREKKESFPLTVTSAQKNPTAFYLCASSVAGGPGDTQYFGPGTRLTVL.

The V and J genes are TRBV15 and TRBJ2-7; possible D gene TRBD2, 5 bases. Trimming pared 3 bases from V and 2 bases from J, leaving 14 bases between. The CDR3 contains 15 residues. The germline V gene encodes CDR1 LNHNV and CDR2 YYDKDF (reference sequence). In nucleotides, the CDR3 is TGTGCCACCAGCAGCCGCGGGTTAACCGCCTACGAGCAGTACTTC. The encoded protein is CATSSRGLTAYEQYF.

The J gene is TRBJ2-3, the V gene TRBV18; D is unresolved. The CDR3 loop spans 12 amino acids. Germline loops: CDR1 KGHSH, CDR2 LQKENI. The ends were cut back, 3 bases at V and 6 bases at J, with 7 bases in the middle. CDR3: CASSPVVDTQYF. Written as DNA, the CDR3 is TGTGCCAGCTCACCCGTCGTCGATACGCAGTATTTT.

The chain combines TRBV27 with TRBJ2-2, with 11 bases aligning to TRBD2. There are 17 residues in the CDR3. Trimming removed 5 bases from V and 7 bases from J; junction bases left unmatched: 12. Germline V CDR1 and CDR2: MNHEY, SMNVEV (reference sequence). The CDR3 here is CASSLTIAGGLGGELFF. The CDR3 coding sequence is TGTGCCAGCAGTCTAACCATAGCGGGAGGGCTCGGCGGGGAGCTGTTTTTT.

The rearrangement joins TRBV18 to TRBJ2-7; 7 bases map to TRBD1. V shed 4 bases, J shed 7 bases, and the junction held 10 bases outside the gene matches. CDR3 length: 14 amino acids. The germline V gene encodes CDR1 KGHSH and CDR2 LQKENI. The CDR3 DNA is TGTGCCAGCTCACAGGGACAGCGAAGGGTTGAGCAGTACTTC. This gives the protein CASSQGQRRVEQYF.

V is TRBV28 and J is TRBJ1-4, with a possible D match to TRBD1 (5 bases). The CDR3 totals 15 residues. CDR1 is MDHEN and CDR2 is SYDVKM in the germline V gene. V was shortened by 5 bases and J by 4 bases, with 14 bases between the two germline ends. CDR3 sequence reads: CASSVGGGFNEKLFF. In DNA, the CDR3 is TGTGCCAGCAGTGTCGGGGGAGGCTTTAATGAAAAACTGTTTTTT.

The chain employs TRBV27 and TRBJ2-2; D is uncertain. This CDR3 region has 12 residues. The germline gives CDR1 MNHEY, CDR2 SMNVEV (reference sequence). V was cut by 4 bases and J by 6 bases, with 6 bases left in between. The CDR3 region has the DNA TGTGCCAGCAGTTCTATGGCCGGGGAGCTGTTTTTT. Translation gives CASSSMAGELFF.

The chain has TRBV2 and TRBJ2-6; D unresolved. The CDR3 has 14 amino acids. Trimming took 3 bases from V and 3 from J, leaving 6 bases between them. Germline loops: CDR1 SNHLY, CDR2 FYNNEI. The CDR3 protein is CASSDNLGANVLTF. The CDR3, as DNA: TGTGCCAGCAGTGATAATCTTGGGGCCAACGTCCTGACTTTC.

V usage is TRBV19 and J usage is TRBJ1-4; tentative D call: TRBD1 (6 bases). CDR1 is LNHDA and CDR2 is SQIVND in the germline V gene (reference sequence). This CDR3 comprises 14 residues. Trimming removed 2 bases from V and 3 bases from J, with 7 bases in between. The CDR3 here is CASSITGSNEKLFF. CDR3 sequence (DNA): TGTGCCAGTAGTATAACAGGGTCTAATGAAAAACTGTTTTTT.

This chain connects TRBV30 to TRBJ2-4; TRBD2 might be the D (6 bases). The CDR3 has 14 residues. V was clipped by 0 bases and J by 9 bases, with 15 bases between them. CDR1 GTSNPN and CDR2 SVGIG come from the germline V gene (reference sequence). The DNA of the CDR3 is TGTGCCTGGAGTGTGCTGGCAGGGCGGGGCATTCAGTACTTC. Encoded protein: CAWSVLAGRGIQYF.

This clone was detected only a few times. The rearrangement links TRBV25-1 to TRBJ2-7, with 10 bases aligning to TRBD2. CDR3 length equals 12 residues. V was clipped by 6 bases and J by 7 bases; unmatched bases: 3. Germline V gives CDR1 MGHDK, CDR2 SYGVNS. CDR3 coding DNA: TGTGCCAGCAGGAGCGGGGGGGGAGAGCAGTACTTC. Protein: CASRSGGGEQYF.

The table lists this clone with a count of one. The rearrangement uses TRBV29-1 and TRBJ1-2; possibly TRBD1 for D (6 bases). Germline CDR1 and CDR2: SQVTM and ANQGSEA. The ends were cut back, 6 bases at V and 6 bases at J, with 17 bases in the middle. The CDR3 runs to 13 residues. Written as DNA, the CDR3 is TGCAGCGTGGAACAGGGTGTAGTAGATGGCTACACCTTC. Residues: CSVEQGVVDGYTF.

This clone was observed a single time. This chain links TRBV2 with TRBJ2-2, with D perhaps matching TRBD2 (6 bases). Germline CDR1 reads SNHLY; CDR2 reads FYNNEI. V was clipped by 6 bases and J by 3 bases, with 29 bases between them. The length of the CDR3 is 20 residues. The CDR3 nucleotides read TGTGCCAGCAGGGATTTAATCGGCAGTCGGGGGTGGGAGTACACCGGGGAGCTGTTTTTT. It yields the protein CASRDLIGSRGWEYTGELFF. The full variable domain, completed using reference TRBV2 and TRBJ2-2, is EPEVTQTPSHQVTQMGQEVILRCVPISNHLYFYWYRQILGQKVEFLVSFYNNEISEKSEIFDDQFSVERPDGSNFTLKIRSTKLEDSAMYFCASRDLIGSRGWEYTGELFFGEGSRLTVL.

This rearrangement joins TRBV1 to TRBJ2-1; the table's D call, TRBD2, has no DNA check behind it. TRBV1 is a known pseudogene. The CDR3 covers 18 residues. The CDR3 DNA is TGCACCAGCAGCCAAGTTAAGATAGGGGTAGCGGGGTACAATGAGCAGTTCTTC. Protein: CTSSQVKIGVAGYNEQFF.

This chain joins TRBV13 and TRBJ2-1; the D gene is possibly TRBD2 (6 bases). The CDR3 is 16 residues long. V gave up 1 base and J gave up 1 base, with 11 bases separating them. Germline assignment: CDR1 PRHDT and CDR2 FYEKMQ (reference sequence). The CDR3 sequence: CASSLERESSYNEQFF. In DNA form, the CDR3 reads TGTGCCAGCAGCTTAGAACGGGAGTCTTCCTACAATGAGCAGTTCTTC.

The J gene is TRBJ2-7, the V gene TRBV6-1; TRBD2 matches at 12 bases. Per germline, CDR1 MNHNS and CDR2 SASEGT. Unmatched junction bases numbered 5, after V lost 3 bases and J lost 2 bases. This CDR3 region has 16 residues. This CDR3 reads CASSDTSGRSTYEQYF. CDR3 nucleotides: TGTGCCAGCAGTGACACTAGCGGGAGGTCAACCTACGAGCAGTACTTC.

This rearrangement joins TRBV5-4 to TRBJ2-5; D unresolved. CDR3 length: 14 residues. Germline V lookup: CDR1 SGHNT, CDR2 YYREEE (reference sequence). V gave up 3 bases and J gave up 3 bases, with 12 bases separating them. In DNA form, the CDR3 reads TGTGCCAGCAGCTCCTCCGACTGGAAAGAGACCCAGTACTTC. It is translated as CASSSSDWKETQYF.

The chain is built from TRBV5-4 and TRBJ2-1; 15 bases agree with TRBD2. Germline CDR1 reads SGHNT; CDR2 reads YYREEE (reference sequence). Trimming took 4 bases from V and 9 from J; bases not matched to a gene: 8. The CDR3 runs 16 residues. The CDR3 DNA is TGTGCCAGCAGCCCATACGGACTAGCGGGGGGGGTTGAGCAGTTCTTC. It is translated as CASSPYGLAGGVEQFF.

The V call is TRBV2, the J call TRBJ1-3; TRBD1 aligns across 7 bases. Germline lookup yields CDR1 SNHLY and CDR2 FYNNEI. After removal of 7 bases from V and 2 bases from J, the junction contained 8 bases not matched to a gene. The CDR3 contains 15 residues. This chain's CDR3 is CASKGGWETGNTIYF. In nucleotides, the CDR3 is TGTGCCAGCAAAGGGGGCTGGGAGACTGGAAACACCATATATTTT.

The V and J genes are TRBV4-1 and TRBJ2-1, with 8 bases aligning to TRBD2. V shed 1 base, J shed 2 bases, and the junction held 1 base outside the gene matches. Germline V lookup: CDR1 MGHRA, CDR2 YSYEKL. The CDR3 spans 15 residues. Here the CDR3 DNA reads TGCGCCAGCAGCCAAGTACTAGCGGCCTACAATGAGCAGTTCTTC. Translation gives CASSQVLAAYNEQFF.

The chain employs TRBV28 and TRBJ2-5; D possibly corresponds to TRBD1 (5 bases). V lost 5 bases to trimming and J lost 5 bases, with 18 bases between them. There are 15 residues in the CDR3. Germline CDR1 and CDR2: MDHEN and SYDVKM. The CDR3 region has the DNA TGTGCCAGCAGTCTGGGGCCGGTAGAGAAGGAGACCCAGTACTTC. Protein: CASSLGPVEKETQYF.

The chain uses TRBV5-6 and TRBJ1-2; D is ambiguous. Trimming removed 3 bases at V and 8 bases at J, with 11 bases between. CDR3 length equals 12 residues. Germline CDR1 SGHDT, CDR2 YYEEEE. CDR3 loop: CASSWGVGGYTF. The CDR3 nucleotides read TGTGCCAGCAGCTGGGGAGTTGGGGGCTACACCTTC.